These 15 T cell receptor beta chains originate from one sample sequenced in a study of regulatory T cells in long-lasting Graves disease. This sample's time point: newly diagnosed GD, antithyroid drugs for less than 3 months. PBMC RNA served as the TCR library source. Libraries of TCR beta came from iRepertoire HTBI primers plus Arm-PCR of CDR3 regions. TCRdb re-called the multiplex PCR reads through MiXCR, storing one row per CDR3 protein. The data show about 610,000 distinct CDR3 sequences, roughly a sixth seen once. The data also belong to a second study, concerning T cells in Graves' hyperthyroidism and ophthalmopathy.

Specimen: peripheral blood mononuclear cells (PBMCs), collected at new diagnosis, from a patient treated with antithyroid drugs. The receptors here all came from a man aged 18 to 29 with Graves disease.

This clonotype has at least ten counts. The chain employs TRBV28 and TRBJ2-2; D may be TRBD2 (6 bases). V lost 6 bases, J lost 3 bases, and 14 bases lay in between. This CDR3 comprises 15 residues. Germline V gene data show CDR1 as MDHEN and CDR2 as SYDVKM. CDR3: CASRGFSGDTGELFF. The CDR3 DNA reads TGTGCCAGCAGGGGGTTTTCGGGGGACACCGGGGAGCTGTTTTTT.

This clonotype has ten or more counts. The gene calls are TRBV11-2 and TRBJ1-1, with 8 nucleotides matching TRBD1. With 5 bases clipped from V and 6 bases from J, the junction kept 11 bases outside the gene matches. This CDR3 is built from 15 residues. Germline CDR1 is SGHAT and CDR2 is FQNNGV. The CDR3 nucleotides read TGTGCCAGCAGCCTGACGGGGCGACAGGGGCCTGAAGCTTTCTTT. It yields the protein CASSLTGRQGPEAFF.

This clonotype was detected many times. V and J are TRBV3-1 and TRBJ2-3, with 14 bases that match TRBD2. The V gene end was trimmed by 4 bases and the J gene end by 4 bases; junction bases not matched to a gene: 10. Germline lookup yields CDR1 LGHDT and CDR2 YNNKEL (reference sequence). The CDR3 covers 18 residues. CDR3 nucleotides: TGTGCCAGCAGCCCGGGACTAGCGGGAGAAATGATTTCAGATACGCAGTATTTT. Its translation: CASSPGLAGEMISDTQYF.

The CDR3 loop is CASSYQDRATYEQYF. The CDR3 coding sequence is TGTGCCAGCAGTTACCAAGACAGGGCCACCTACGAGCAGTACTTC. The rearrangement uses TRBV2 and TRBJ2-3; 7 nucleotides agree with TRBD1. TRBJ2-7 explains the end of the DNA better; the J call may be wrong. Looked up from germline, CDR1 is SNHLY and CDR2 is FYNNEI. The CDR3 consists of 15 residues.

The J gene is TRBJ1-2, the V gene TRBV19, with TRBD1 matching 10 bases. The CDR3 is made up of 15 amino acids. Germline-derived CDR1 and CDR2 are LNHDA and SQIVND (reference sequence). V lost 4 bases, J lost 3 bases, and 5 bases stayed unmatched. The CDR3 DNA sequence: TGTGCCAGTAGTACCCCCGGGACAGGGGACTATGGCTACACCTTC. This sequence encodes CASSTPGTGDYGYTF. The whole variable domain, remainder taken from reference TRBV19 and TRBJ1-2, is DGGITQSPKYLFRKEGQNVTLSCEQNLNHDAMYWYRQDPGQGLRLIYYSQIVNDFQKGDIAEGYSVSREKKESFPLTVTSAQKNPTAFYLCASSTPGTGDYGYTFGSGTRLTVV.

The table lists this clonotype with many counts. This chain uses TRBV11-2 with TRBJ2-7; 11 positions agree with TRBD2. Germline V gives CDR1 SGHAT, CDR2 FQNNGV. V lost 2 bases and J lost 2; bases outside the gene matches: 8. The CDR3 spans 17 residues. The CDR3 sequence: CASSLNNPGLAAYEQYF. The CDR3 region has the DNA TGTGCCAGCAGCTTAAATAACCCGGGACTAGCGGCCTACGAGCAGTACTTC.

In this sample, this clonotype turned up many times. The chain is built from TRBV20-1 and TRBJ2-1; TRBD1 matches at 8 bases. Germline CDR1 reads DFQATT; CDR2 reads SNEGSKA (reference sequence). The CDR3 has 13 amino acids. The J segment lost 5 bases and the V segment lost 5 bases, leaving 5 bases of the junction unmatched. For the CDR3, the DNA is TGCAGTGCTGGACGACAGGGGAACAATGAGCAGTTCTTC. Translation gives CSAGRQGNNEQFF.

V gene TRBV7-9 combines with J gene TRBJ2-7; D is undetermined. The germline CDR1 and CDR2 sequences are SEHNR and FQNEAQ (reference sequence). The CDR3 loop spans 12 amino acids. Trimming took off 2 bases at V and 7 bases at J, with 9 bases between the two ends. CDR3 sequence reads: CASSLPLQEQYF. The DNA for the CDR3 is TGTGCCAGCAGCTTACCCCTACAAGAGCAGTACTTC. Full variable domain (remainder filled in from reference TRBV7-9 and TRBJ2-7): DTGVSQNPRHKITKRGQNVTFRCDPISEHNRLYWYRQTLGQGPEFLTYFQNEAQLEKSRLLSDRFSAERPKGSFSTLEIQRTEQGDSAMYLCASSLPLQEQYFGPGTRLTVT.

CDR3 region: CASSFSVSSSSYNEQFF. CDR3 DNA: TGCGCCAGCAGCTTCTCGGTCTCCTCGAGCTCCTACAATGAGCAGTTCTTC. This chain connects TRBV5-1 to TRBJ2-1; no definite D call. Looked up from germline, CDR1 is SGHRS and CDR2 is YFSETQ. V was shortened by 2 bases and J by 0 bases, with 15 bases between the two germline ends. The CDR3 consists of 17 residues.

This clonotype was observed a handful of times. The chain employs TRBV7-9 and TRBJ2-1; possible D gene TRBD1, 6 bases. Germline V gene data show CDR1 as SEHNR and CDR2 as FQNEAQ (reference sequence). This CDR3 has 11 residues. V was pared by 8 bases and J by 6 bases, with 8 bases between. The CDR3 region is CASLDSNEQFF. The CDR3, as DNA: TGTGCCAGCCTGGACAGCAATGAGCAGTTCTTC. Complete variable domain (other parts from reference TRBV7-9 and TRBJ2-1): DTGVSQNPRHKITKRGQNVTFRCDPISEHNRLYWYRQTLGQGPEFLTYFQNEAQLEKSRLLSDRFSAERPKGSFSTLEIQRTEQGDSAMYLCASLDSNEQFFGPGTRLTVL.

The chain recombines TRBV6-2 or TRBV6-3 with TRBJ2-3; D may be TRBD2 (5 bases). The CDR3 runs 13 residues. V lost 7 bases and J lost 6, with 14 bases in between. Germline CDR1 and CDR2: MNHEY and SVGEGT. CDR3 amino acids: CASTLLGGDTQYF. The CDR3 region has the DNA TGTGCCAGCACCCTACTAGGAGGTGATACGCAGTATTTT.

This clonotype was seen only a few times. This chain joins TRBV10-3 and TRBJ2-7; D might be TRBD1 (6 bases). Germline-derived CDR1 and CDR2 are ENHRY and SYGVKD. The CDR3 consists of 13 residues. V gave up 11 bases and J gave up 6 bases, with 20 bases separating them. CDR3 nucleotides: TGTGCCTCGGCACAGGGACGGGGAAGCGAGCAGTACTTC. Translating it yields CASAQGRGSEQYF.

This clonotype was counted only a few times. The rearrangement links TRBV27 to TRBJ2-1, with 11 bases identical to TRBD2. The CDR3 has 16 residues. CDR1 MNHEY and CDR2 SMNVEV come from the germline V gene (reference sequence). J was trimmed by 6 bases and V by 5 bases; bases with no gene match: 9. Written as DNA, the CDR3 is TGTGCCAGCAGTCCCTTAGCGGGAGGGAGCGTCAATGAGCAGTTCTTC. Amino acids: CASSPLAGGSVNEQFF.

The CDR3 loop is CASSRLAGLAQRSETQYF. The CDR3 DNA sequence: TGTGCCAGCAGCAGACTAGCGGGATTAGCCCAGCGGTCAGAGACCCAGTACTTC. V is TRBV5-6 and J is TRBJ2-5; 11 bases agree with TRBD2. J gave up 4 bases and V 4 bases, and 15 bases lay outside the gene matches. Per the germline V gene, CDR1 is SGHDT and CDR2 is YYEEEE. The CDR3 spans 18 residues.

This clonotype has at least ten counts. The chain is built from TRBV6-1 and TRBJ1-1, with 8 bases identical to TRBD1. CDR1 is MNHNS and CDR2 is SASEGT in the germline V gene. The CDR3 has 14 amino acids. V shed 1 base, J shed 6 bases, and the junction held 4 bases outside the gene matches. The CDR3 DNA sequence: TGTGCCAGCAGTGAAGGGACAGGGACGGCTGAAGCTTTCTTT. Its protein product is CASSEGTGTAEAFF.